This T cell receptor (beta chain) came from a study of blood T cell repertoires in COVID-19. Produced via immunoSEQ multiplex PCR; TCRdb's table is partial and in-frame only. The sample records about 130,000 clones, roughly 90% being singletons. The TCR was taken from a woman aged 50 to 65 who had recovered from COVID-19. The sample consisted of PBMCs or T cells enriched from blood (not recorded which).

The CDR3 DNA follows: TGTGCCAGCTCCCCCGGACAGGGCGTGGGCGAGCAGTACTTC. Translating gives CASSPGQGVGEQYF. J is TRBJ2-7 and V is TRBV18, with 8 bases matching TRBD1. Germline loops: CDR1 KGHSH, CDR2 LQKENI. Trimming at V came to 6 bases and at J to 6 bases, leaving 10 bases not matched to a gene. The CDR3 is made up of 14 amino acids.